The 11 T cell receptor beta chains in this list originate from one sample, sequenced in a study of cytotoxic CD8 clonotypes in ibrutinib-treated CLL. Sequenced by immunoSEQ multiplex PCR; TCRdb stores in-frame clones only, minus some. The sample contains tens of thousands of clones, about 50% of which appear only once. The sample here was PBMCs, taken before ibrutinib treatment. These receptors were obtained from a human donor with chronic lymphocytic leukemia.

This chain connects TRBV16 to TRBJ1-6, with a possible D match to TRBD1 (6 bases). This CDR3 spans 14 amino acids. Germline CDR1 and CDR2: KGHSY and FQNENV. V was shortened by 6 bases and J by 12 bases, with 18 bases between the two germline ends. CDR3 in DNA: TGTGCCAGCAGATTGGAGGGGGAAGAAAGACCCCTCCACTTT. Translation: CASRLEGEERPLHF.

The chain uses TRBV6-6 and TRBJ2-5, with 10 bases lining up with TRBD1. Judging by the DNA end, TRBJ2-7 fits better; the J call may be wrong. Looked up from germline, CDR1 is MNHNY and CDR2 is SVGAGI (reference sequence). This CDR3 is 15 amino acids long. CDR3 sequence (DNA): TGTGCCAGCATTCCGGGACAGGGGTTTTCCTACGAGCAGTACTTC. This translates into CASIPGQGFSYEQYF.

The chain recombines TRBV28 with TRBJ2-5, with D possibly being TRBD1 (5 bases). The CDR3 covers 11 residues. Germline V lookup: CDR1 MDHEN, CDR2 SYDVKM. The V gene lost 4 bases and the J gene lost 13 bases, with 13 bases spanning the gap. The CDR3 loop is CASSSAGISYF. CDR3 bases: TGTGCCAGCAGTTCCGCAGGGATATCGTACTTC.

This chain joins TRBV4-1 and TRBJ1-2; tentative D call: TRBD1 (5 bases). With 0 bases removed from V and 7 bases from J, the gap between germline ends came to 15 bases. CDR1 is MGHRA, CDR2 YSYEKL, per germline. The CDR3 loop spans 15 amino acids. The CDR3 DNA sequence: TGCGCCAGCAGCCAAGAGGCCGCAGGGCGCCTTGGCTACACCTTC. This sequence encodes CASSQEAAGRLGYTF.

The V call is TRBV28, the J call TRBJ2-7; D is perhaps TRBD2 (6 bases). The CDR3 consists of 14 residues. V lost 7 bases to trimming and J lost 3 bases, with 16 bases between them. Germline lookup yields CDR1 MDHEN and CDR2 SYDVKM. The CDR3 nucleotides read TGTGCCAGCACCCGCCGGGACTGGAACTACGAGCAGTACTTC. It encodes CASTRRDWNYEQYF.

Only a few counts were recorded for this clone. This chain links TRBV2 with TRBJ1-5; 8 bases fit TRBD1. J gave up 2 bases and V 6 bases, and 6 bases lay outside the gene matches. This CDR3 is 15 amino acids long. CDR1 is SNHLY and CDR2 is FYNNEI in the germline V gene. CDR3 region: CASRLDRAGNQPQHF. CDR3 in DNA: TGTGCCAGCAGACTGGACAGGGCAGGCAATCAGCCCCAGCATTTT.

The chain combines TRBV7-3 with TRBJ2-1, with a tentative D call TRBD2 (5 bases). Trimming stripped 5 bases from V and 0 bases from J, with 14 bases between. The CDR3 runs 16 residues. Germline CDR1 and CDR2: SGHTA and FQGTGA. The CDR3 coding sequence is TGTGCCAGCAGCCCCCTCGCGGGCAGCTCCTACAATGAGCAGTTCTTC. Its translation is CASSPLAGSSYNEQFF.

V usage is TRBV29-1 and J usage is TRBJ2-4; no definite D call. V lost 3 bases and J lost 6, with 9 bases in between. The CDR3 covers 12 residues. Germline V CDR1 and CDR2: SQVTM, ANQGSEA. Here the CDR3 DNA reads TGCAGCGTTGAGACTTGGGGAAACATTCAGTACTTC. The encoded protein is CSVETWGNIQYF.

This clone came up once. This chain joins TRBV7-2 and TRBJ1-1, with D uncertain. CDR1 is SGHTA, CDR2 FQGNSA, per germline. The CDR3 length is 14 residues. V shed 1 base and J shed 8 bases, with 14 bases lying between them. CDR3 DNA: TGTGCCAGCAGCTTAGAAGGTTCCGGGCGCGAAGCTTTCTTT. It codes for CASSLEGSGREAFF.

The chain uses TRBV5-1 and TRBJ2-2; D possibly corresponds to TRBD2 (5 bases). The V gene's germline CDR1 is SGHRS and CDR2 YFSETQ. This CDR3 comprises 16 residues. Trimming removed 2 bases from V and 3 bases from J, with 14 bases in between. CDR3 loop: CASSLYSSPYTGELFF. The CDR3, as DNA: TGCGCCAGCAGCTTATATTCTAGCCCCTACACCGGGGAGCTGTTTTTT.

This rearrangement joins TRBV7-6 to TRBJ2-7, with TRBD1 identical over 9 bases. Germline V CDR1 and CDR2: SGHVS, FNYEAQ. The CDR3 is 15 residues long. The trim removed 0 bases at V and 5 bases at J, leaving 5 bases unmatched. CDR3 loop: CASSLAGQGFDEQYF. CDR3 DNA: TGTGCCAGCAGCTTAGCAGGACAGGGGTTCGACGAGCAGTACTTC.